A single sample is the source of the 3 T cell receptor beta chains below, sequenced in a study of cytomegalovirus exposure and HLA in healthy donors. PCR employed 60 Vbeta and 13 Jbeta primers. Assay: immunoSEQ multiplex PCR; the TCRdb copy retains only in-frame clones and omits some. This sample yields 74,000 or so clones, of which around 63% are seen a single time; under 2.5% belongs to the top ten. Sequencing was carried out using PBMCs. The receptors derive from a woman aged 25 to 39 in good health and CMV-seronegative.

The V and J genes are TRBV10-3 and TRBJ1-2; possible D gene TRBD1, 6 bases. CDR1 is ENHRY, CDR2 SYGVKD, per germline. This CDR3 contains 14 residues. V was pared by 4 bases and J by 2 bases, with 11 bases between. CDR3 residues: CAISGVTGNYGYTF. In DNA, the CDR3 is TGTGCCATCAGTGGGGTGACAGGAAACTATGGCTACACCTTC.

The CDR3 sequence: CATSPRQGGNTIYF. CDR3 DNA: TGTGCCACCAGCCCCCGACAGGGTGGAAACACCATATATTTT. V usage is TRBV15 and J usage is TRBJ1-3; TRBD1 agrees at 7 bases. The CDR3 sequence is 14 residues long. V lost 5 bases, J lost 3 bases, and 4 bases stayed unmatched. CDR1 and CDR2 from the germline V gene are LNHNV and YYDKDF (reference sequence).

This clone was seen a few times. The V gene is TRBV7-8, the J gene TRBJ2-5; D gene unclear. CDR1 SGHVS and CDR2 FQNEAQ come from the germline V gene. V gave up 0 bases and J gave up 7 bases, with 12 bases separating them. The CDR3 has 14 residues. The CDR3 DNA sequence: TGTGCCAGCAGCTTAGCGGAGTTACGCCCGACCCAGTACTTC. It encodes CASSLAELRPTQYF.